This entry concerns a single T cell receptor (beta chain). Its antigen is undetermined. This entry is derived from a study of T-cell memory formation after mild COVID-19. Germline assignment: CDR1 SGHNT and CDR2 YYREEE (reference sequence). Trimming cost V 3 bases and J 2 bases; bases outside gene matches: 6. The CDR3 covers 17 residues. Findings of the study overall: The study found contracting CD4+ clones mainly in CM and EM and contracting CD8+ clones in EMRA.

MiXCR, applied by TCRdb to the 5' RACE reads, yields one record per CDR3 protein. Altogether around 510,000 distinct CDR3 sequences are present, less than 25% being singletons, with the ten largest covering 7.5% to 9.5%. The chain links TRBV5-4 to TRBJ2-7, with TRBD2 matching over 15 bases. What was sequenced was PBMCs or a T cell subset sorted from them (not recorded which). This TCR derives from an adult woman who had mild COVID-19 (a few samples of this study predate the infection). Cell type and time point are not known. The CDR3 is CASSSGLAGGSAYEQYF. The CDR3, as DNA: TGTGCCAGCAGCTCGGGACTAGCGGGGGGTTCGGCCTACGAGCAGTACTTC. Looking up the rest from reference TRBV5-4 and TRBJ2-7 gives the full variable domain: ETGVTQSPTHLIKTRGQQVTLRCSSQSGHNTVSWYQQALGQGPQFIFQYYREEENGRGNFPPRFSGLQFPNYSSELNVNALELDDSALYLCASSSGLAGGSAYEQYFGPGTRLTVT.